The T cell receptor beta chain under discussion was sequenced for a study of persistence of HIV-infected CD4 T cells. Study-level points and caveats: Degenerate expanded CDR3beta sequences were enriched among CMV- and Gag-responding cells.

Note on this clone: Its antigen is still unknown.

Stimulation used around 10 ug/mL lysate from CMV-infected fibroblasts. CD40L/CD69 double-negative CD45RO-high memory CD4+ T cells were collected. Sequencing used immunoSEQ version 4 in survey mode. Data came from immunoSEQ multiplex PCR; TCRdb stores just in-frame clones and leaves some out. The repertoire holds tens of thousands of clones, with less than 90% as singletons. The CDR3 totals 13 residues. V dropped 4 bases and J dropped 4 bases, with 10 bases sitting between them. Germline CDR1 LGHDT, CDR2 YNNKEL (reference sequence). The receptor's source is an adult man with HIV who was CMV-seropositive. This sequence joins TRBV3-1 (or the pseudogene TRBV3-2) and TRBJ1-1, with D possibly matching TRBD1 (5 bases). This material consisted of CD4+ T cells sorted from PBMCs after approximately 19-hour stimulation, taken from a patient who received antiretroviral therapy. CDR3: CASSLGGGTEAFF. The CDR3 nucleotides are TGTGCCAGCAGCCTCGGGGGGGGCACTGAAGCTTTCTTT.